This T cell receptor beta chain emerged from a study of cytomegalovirus exposure and HLA in healthy donors. The PCR used 60 Vbeta and 13 Jbeta primers. Measured with immunoSEQ multiplex PCR; TCRdb has only the in-frame clones, and not every one. The table lists about 200,000 clones, 70% to 80% of them singletons. General study points: Researchers reported that a few CMV-associated chains were confirmed in vitro as CMV antigen-specific. No immune exposure information besides CMV serostatus was available.

The length of the CDR3 is 15 residues. The germline CDR1 and CDR2 sequences are LNHNV and YYDKDF (reference sequence). Trimming shortened V by 0 bases and J by 3 bases, and 11 bases separated the two germline ends. This clone showed up just once. Its antigen remains unknown. Participants comprised healthy donors of bone marrow. J is TRBJ2-5 and V is TRBV15; D is perhaps TRBD1 (5 bases). The receptor was isolated from a woman aged 25 to 45 in good health and CMV-seropositive. Sequencing input: PBMCs. CDR3: CATSRDQPGKETQYF. CDR3 bases: TGTGCCACCAGCAGAGATCAGCCAGGGAAAGAGACCCAGTACTTC.